The entry below describes one T cell receptor beta chain. What it binds is unknown. The source of the sample is a study of T cell responses to AZD1222 COVID-19 vaccine. The protocol was immunoSEQ multiplex PCR, while the TCRdb copy is restricted to in-frame clones and leaves out a portion. The data contain fewer than 130,000 clones, 85% to 90% of them singletons. The germline V gene encodes CDR1 GTSNPN and CDR2 SVGIG (reference sequence). The trim removed 1 base at V and 11 bases at J, leaving 13 bases unmatched. CDR3 length: 15 residues. Pooled samples include second doses given at about 4 or 12 weeks. Findings and limits, study-wide: Reportedly, close to half of spike-specific TCRs are directed against unmutated variant regions. In a largely white British group with more females than males, clonal diversity was possibly underestimated. Once two AZD1222 doses were given, Spike-specific TCR breadth and depth went up.

V usage is TRBV30 and J usage is TRBJ1-5; 8 bases fit TRBD1. The sequenced sample was peripheral blood, obtained 28 days after the second AZD1222 dose. The sequence was obtained from an adult who received the AZD1222 COVID-19 vaccine. CDR3 in DNA: TGTGCCTGGAGTGAACAGGGGGGCCCTCGGGGGGCCCAGCATTTT. This gives the protein CAWSEQGGPRGAQHF.